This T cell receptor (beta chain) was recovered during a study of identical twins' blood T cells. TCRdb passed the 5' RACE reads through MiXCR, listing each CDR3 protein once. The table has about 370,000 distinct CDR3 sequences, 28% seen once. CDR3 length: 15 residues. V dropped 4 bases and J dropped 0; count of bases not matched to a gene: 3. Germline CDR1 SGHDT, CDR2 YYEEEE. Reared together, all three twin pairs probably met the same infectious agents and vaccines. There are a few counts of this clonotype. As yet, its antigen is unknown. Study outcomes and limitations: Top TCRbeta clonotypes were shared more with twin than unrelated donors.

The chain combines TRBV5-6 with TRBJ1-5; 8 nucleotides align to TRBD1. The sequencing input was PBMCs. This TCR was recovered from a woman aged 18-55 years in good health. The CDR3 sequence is CASSVDRVSNQPQHF. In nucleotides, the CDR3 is TGTGCCAGCAGCGTGGACAGGGTTAGCAATCAGCCCCAGCATTTT.